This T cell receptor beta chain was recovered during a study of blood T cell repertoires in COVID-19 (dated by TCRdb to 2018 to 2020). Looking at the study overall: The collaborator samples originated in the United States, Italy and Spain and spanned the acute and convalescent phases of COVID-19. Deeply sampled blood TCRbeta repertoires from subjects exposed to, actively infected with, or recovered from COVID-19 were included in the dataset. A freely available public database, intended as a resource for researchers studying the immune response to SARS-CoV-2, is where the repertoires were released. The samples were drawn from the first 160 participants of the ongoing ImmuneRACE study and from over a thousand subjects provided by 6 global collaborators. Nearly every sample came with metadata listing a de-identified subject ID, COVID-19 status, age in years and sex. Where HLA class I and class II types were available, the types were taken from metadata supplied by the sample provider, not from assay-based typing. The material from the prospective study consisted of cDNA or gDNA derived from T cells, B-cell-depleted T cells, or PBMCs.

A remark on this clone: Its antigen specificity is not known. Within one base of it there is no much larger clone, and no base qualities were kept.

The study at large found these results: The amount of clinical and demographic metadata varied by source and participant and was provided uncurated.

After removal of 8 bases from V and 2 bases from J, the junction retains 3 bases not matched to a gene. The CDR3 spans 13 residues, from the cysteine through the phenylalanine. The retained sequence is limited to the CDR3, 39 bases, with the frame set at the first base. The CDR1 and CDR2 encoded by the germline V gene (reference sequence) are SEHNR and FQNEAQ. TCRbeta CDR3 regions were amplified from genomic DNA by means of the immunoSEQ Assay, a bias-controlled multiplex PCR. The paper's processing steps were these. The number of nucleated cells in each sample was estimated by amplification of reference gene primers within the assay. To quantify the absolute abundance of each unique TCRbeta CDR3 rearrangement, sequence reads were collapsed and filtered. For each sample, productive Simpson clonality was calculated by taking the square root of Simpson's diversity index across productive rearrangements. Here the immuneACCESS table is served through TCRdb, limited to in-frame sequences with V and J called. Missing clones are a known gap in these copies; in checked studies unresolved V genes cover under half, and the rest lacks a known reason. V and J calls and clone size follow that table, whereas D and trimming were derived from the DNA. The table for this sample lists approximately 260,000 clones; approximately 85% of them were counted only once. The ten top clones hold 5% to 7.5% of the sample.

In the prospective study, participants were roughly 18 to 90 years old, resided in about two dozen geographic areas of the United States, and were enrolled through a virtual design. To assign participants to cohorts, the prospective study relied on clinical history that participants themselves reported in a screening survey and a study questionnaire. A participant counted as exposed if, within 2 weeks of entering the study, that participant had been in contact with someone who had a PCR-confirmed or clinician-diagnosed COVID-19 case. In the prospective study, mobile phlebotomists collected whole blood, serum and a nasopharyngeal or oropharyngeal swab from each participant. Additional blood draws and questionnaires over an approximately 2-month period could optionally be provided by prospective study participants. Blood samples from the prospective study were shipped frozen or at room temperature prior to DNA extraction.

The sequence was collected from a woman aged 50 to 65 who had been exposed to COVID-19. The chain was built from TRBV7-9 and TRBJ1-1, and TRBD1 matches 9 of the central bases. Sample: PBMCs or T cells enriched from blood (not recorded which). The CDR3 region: CASWTGENTEAFF. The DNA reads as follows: TGTGCCAGCTGGACAGGGGAAAACACTGAAGCTTTCTTT.